These 6 T cell receptor beta chains originate from one sample sequenced in a study of T cells expressing NK-cell markers. TCRdb re-called the 5' RACE reads and gives one entry per CDR3 protein, without DNA. Recorded for this sample: roughly 180,000 distinct CDR3 sequences. Specimen: blood T cells: a sorted CD56 or NKG2C T cell subset, CD4+ or CD8+ T cells, or bulk PBMC T cells (not recorded which). These receptors originate from a woman between 18 and 70 years old in good health.

The gene calls are TRBV29-1 and TRBJ2-7. The CDR3 runs to 13 residues. Germline assignment: CDR1 SQVTM and CDR2 ANQGSEA. The chain's CDR3 is CSVEGKGTYEQYF.

V usage is TRBV6-5 and J usage is TRBJ1-5; the D gene TCRdb calls, TRBD1, cannot be checked with no DNA. The CDR3 consists of 15 residues. From germline, CDR1 is MNHEY and CDR2 SVGAGI. This chain's CDR3 is CASSYSDRVGRPQHF.

The chain has TRBV20-1 and TRBJ1-1; TCRdb's D gene call, TRBD1, goes unchecked for lack of DNA. Germline V gene lookup returns CDR1 DFQATT and CDR2 SNEGSKA (reference sequence). The length of the CDR3 is 14 residues. CDR3 residues: CSARTGGAITEAFF.

The V gene is TRBV7-9, the J gene TRBJ1-2; lacking DNA, the TRBD1 call made by TCRdb goes unchecked. Germline loops: CDR1 SEHNR, CDR2 FQNEAQ (reference sequence). This CDR3 has 15 residues. The CDR3: CASSLQTGTGVGYTF.

V gene TRBV12-3 or TRBV12-4 combines with J gene TRBJ2-6; TCRdb picks TRBD2, but there is no DNA to check that call. The CDR3 consists of 16 residues. This CDR3 is CASSQRGVSGANVLTF.

The chain is built from TRBV5-4 and TRBJ1-4. Germline assignment: CDR1 SGHNT and CDR2 YYREEE (reference sequence). The CDR3 is 13 residues long. CDR3 region: CASSLAGDEKLFF.